These 14 T cell receptor beta chains were all obtained from the same sample, sequenced in a study of CD4 T cells in relation to SARS-CoV-2 and coronaviruses. The repertoire was sequenced with immunoSEQ multiplex PCR; TCRdb's copy has only in-frame clones and lacks some. The sample contains more than 30,000 clones, approximately 85% of which appear only once. The sequenced sample consisted of memory CD4+ T cells from PBMCs. These receptor sequences come from an adult with COVID-19.

The chain uses TRBV6-5 and TRBJ2-3, with TRBD1 matching over 9 bases. V lost 8 bases to trimming and J lost 1 base; unmatched junction nucleotides: 4. The germline V gene has CDR1 MNHEY and CDR2 SVGAGI. The CDR3 runs to 14 residues. CDR3 DNA sequence: TGTGCCAGCGGTAACAGGGGGCGCACAGATACGCAGTATTTT. This sequence encodes CASGNRGRTDTQYF.

V gene TRBV28 combines with J gene TRBJ2-3; 8 positions agree with TRBD2. The CDR3 loop spans 14 amino acids. V was clipped by 6 bases and J by 4 bases; unmatched bases: 6. CDR1 MDHEN and CDR2 SYDVKM come from the germline V gene. CDR3 bases: TGTGCCAGCAGAAGCGGGAGTGGGGCAGATACGCAGTATTTT. It is translated as CASRSGSGADTQYF. The variable domain in full, completed from reference TRBV28 and TRBJ2-3, reads DVKVTQSSRYLVKRTGEKVFLECVQDMDHENMFWYRQDPGLGLRLIYFSYDVKMKEKGDIPEGYSVSREKKERFSLILESASTNQTSMYLCASRSGSGADTQYFGPGTRLTVL.

The chain uses TRBV2 and TRBJ1-3; D may be TRBD1 (5 bases). Germline loops: CDR1 SNHLY, CDR2 FYNNEI. The V end lost 3 bases, the J end lost 3 bases, and 15 bases lay between the germline ends. The CDR3 extends over 16 amino acids. DNA for the CDR3: TGTGCCAGCAGTGAGGGAAGACAGCCTCTTGGAAACACCATATATTTT. It specifies CASSEGRQPLGNTIYF.

This rearrangement joins TRBV27 to TRBJ2-5; D gene ambiguous. CDR1 is MNHEY, CDR2 SMNVEV, per germline (reference sequence). Trimming shortened V by 5 bases and J by 5 bases, and 6 bases separated the two germline ends. The CDR3 contains 11 residues. CDR3 amino acids: CASSEDETQYF. CDR3 bases: TGTGCCAGCAGTGAGGACGAGACCCAGTACTTC.

The chain joins TRBV7-9 to TRBJ2-7; no clear D gene. Germline lookup yields CDR1 SEHNR and CDR2 FQNEAQ (reference sequence). Trimming stripped 5 bases from V and 5 bases from J, with 16 bases between. The CDR3 is 14 residues long. DNA for the CDR3: TGTGCCAGCAGCCCAAAAGGGCCGATTAACGAGCAGTACTTC. Translating it yields CASSPKGPINEQYF.

This sequence joins TRBV7-3 and TRBJ2-7; D is perhaps TRBD1 (6 bases). The germline V and J ends were trimmed by 5 bases and 0 bases, with 11 bases remaining between them. There are 14 residues in the CDR3. Germline values: CDR1 SGHTA, CDR2 FQGTGA. The CDR3, as DNA: TGTGCCAGCAGCCCACAGGGCGTCTCCTACGAGCAGTACTTC. Its translation is CASSPQGVSYEQYF.

The chain combines TRBV7-9 with TRBJ2-5; 9 bases are a match to TRBD2. The CDR3 is made up of 13 amino acids. Germline trimming cut 7 bases from V and 5 bases from J; bases unmatched to any gene: 5. Germline values: CDR1 SEHNR, CDR2 FQNEAQ (reference sequence). The CDR3, as DNA: TGTGCCAGCAAAGCGGGAGGATGGGAGACCCAGTACTTC. It codes for CASKAGGWETQYF.

Comments on this clone: One junction end disagrees with the germline gene, perhaps due to a read error. The chain joins TRBV10-3 to TRBJ2-1; D unclear. Germline values: CDR1 ENHRY, CDR2 SYGVKD. This CDR3 spans 13 amino acids. The DNA of the CDR3 is TGTGCCATCAGTGACGGAACCAACAATGGGCAGTTCTTC. This codes for CAISDGTNNGQFF.

The gene calls are TRBV7-2 and TRBJ2-7, with TRBD2 identical over 9 bases. Germline assignment: CDR1 SGHTA and CDR2 FQGNSA. Germline trimming cut 3 bases from V and 0 bases from J; bases unmatched to any gene: 3. The CDR3 contains 15 residues. The DNA for the CDR3 is TGTGCCAGCAGCTTTACGACTAGCGGCTCCTACGAGCAGTACTTC. Protein product: CASSFTTSGSYEQYF.

This clone has a handful of counts. The rearrangement uses TRBV29-1 and TRBJ1-5; D unclear. The CDR3 loop spans 13 amino acids. The germline CDR1 and CDR2 sequences are SQVTM and ANQGSEA. The V gene lost 1 base and the J gene lost 7 bases, with 11 bases spanning the gap. The DNA of the CDR3 is TGCAGCGTTGAAGGGTCTCCGGGCCAGCCCCAGCATTTT. It yields the protein CSVEGSPGQPQHF. The whole variable domain, remainder taken from reference TRBV29-1 and TRBJ1-5, is SAVISQKPSRDICQRGTSLTIQCQVDSQVTMMFWYRQQPGQSLTLIATANQGSEATYESGFVIDKFPISRPNLTFSTLTVSNMSPEDSSIYLCSVEGSPGQPQHFGDGTRLSIL.

The V gene is TRBV4-1, the J gene TRBJ2-5; 9 bases fit TRBD1. The CDR3 runs 16 residues. V trimming: 4 bases; J trimming: 4 bases; junction bases outside the gene matches: 10. Germline values: CDR1 MGHRA, CDR2 YSYEKL. The CDR3 here is CASSRNTGGRGETQYF. The CDR3 nucleotides are TGCGCCAGCAGCCGAAATACAGGGGGCAGAGGAGAGACCCAGTACTTC.

The V gene is TRBV2, the J gene TRBJ2-7; D unresolved. The germline CDR1 and CDR2 sequences are SNHLY and FYNNEI. The germline V and J ends were trimmed by 1 base and 5 bases, with 9 bases remaining between them. CDR3 length equals 13 residues. The DNA of the CDR3 is TGTGCCAGCAGTGAAGAATACATCAACGAGCAGTACTTC. It codes for CASSEEYINEQYF.

The chain has TRBV6-1 and TRBJ2-1, with 10 nucleotides matching TRBD2. The CDR3 covers 18 residues. The germline V gene has CDR1 MNHNS and CDR2 SASEGT. J was trimmed by 3 bases and V by 2 bases; bases with no gene match: 10. DNA of the CDR3: TGTGCCAGCAGTGAACTCCCCCTAGCGGGAGTCGGCTACAATGAGCAGTTCTTC. It specifies CASSELPLAGVGYNEQFF.

The chain recombines TRBV7-9 with TRBJ2-1; D gene unclear. The CDR3 is 15 residues long. CDR1 and CDR2 from the germline V gene are SEHNR and FQNEAQ (reference sequence). The V gene lost 5 bases and the J gene lost 6 bases, with 17 bases spanning the gap. The CDR3 reads CASSPRGDYLNEQFF. CDR3 nucleotide sequence: TGTGCCAGCAGCCCGCGAGGAGATTACCTCAATGAGCAGTTCTTC. Looking up the rest from reference TRBV7-9 and TRBJ2-1 gives the full variable domain: DTGVSQNPRHKITKRGQNVTFRCDPISEHNRLYWYRQTLGQGPEFLTYFQNEAQLEKSRLLSDRFSAERPKGSFSTLEIQRTEQGDSAMYLCASSPRGDYLNEQFFGPGTRLTVL.